This entry describes one T cell receptor (beta chain). This record comes from a study of blood T cell repertoires in COVID-19. Study-wide background: Samples taken during acute and convalescent COVID-19 were collected in the United States, Italy and Spain. PBMCs, B-cell-depleted T cells, or T cells provided the cDNA or gDNA that made up the material.

Germline V lookup: CDR1 SNHLY, CDR2 FYNNEI. This CDR3 spans 14 amino acids. Trimming took 7 bases from V and 7 from J; bases not matched to a gene: 7. Per the authors' pipeline: Amplified reference gene primers provided the basis for estimating nucleated cell counts. TCRdb keeps only in-frame clones here, not all; method: immunoSEQ multiplex PCR. V and J calls plus clone size are reproduced from that table; the DNA served to infer D and trimming. The repertoire has about 400,000 clones, roughly 87% of them found once; the top ten carry approximately 3%. This clonotype was obtained from a woman in her thirties who had recovered from COVID-19. This chain uses TRBV2 with TRBJ1-6, with 7 nucleotides matching TRBD1. The sample was PBMCs or T cells enriched from blood (not recorded which). CDR3 coding DNA: TGTGCCAGCACCGAAGACAGGGTCAATTCACCCCTCCACTTT. This codes for CASTEDRVNSPLHF. The full variable domain, with the rest looked up from reference TRBV2 and TRBJ1-6, is EPEVTQTPSHQVTQMGQEVILRCVPISNHLYFYWYRQILGQKVEFLVSFYNNEISEKSEIFDDQFSVERPDGSNFTLKIRSTKLEDSAMYFCASTEDRVNSPLHFGNGTRLTVT.